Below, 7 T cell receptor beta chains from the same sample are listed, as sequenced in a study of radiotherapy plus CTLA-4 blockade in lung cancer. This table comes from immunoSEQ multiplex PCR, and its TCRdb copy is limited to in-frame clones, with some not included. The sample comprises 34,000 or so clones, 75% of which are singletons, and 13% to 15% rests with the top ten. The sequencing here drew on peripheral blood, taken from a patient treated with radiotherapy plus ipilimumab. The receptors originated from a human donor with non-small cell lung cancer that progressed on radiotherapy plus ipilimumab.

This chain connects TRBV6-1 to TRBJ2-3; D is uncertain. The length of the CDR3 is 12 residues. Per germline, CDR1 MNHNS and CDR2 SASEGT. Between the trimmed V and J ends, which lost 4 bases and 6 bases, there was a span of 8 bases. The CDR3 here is CASSASRDTQYF. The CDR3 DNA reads TGTGCCAGCAGTGCCTCTAGGGATACGCAGTATTTT.

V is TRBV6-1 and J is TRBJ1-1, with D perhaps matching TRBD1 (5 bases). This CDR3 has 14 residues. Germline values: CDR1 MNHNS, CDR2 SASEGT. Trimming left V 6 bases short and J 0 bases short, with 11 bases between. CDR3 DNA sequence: TGTGCCAGCAGCGACAGACGCTTGAACACTGAAGCTTTCTTT. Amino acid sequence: CASSDRRLNTEAFF.

The CDR3 DNA reads as TGCGCCAGCAGCCACTCTACAGGGACCGGGGAGCTGTTTTTT. This sequence encodes CASSHSTGTGELFF. The chain joins TRBV4-1 to TRBJ2-2; tentative D call: TRBD1 (6 bases). V was cut by 3 bases and J by 5 bases, with 10 bases left in between. The germline V gene encodes CDR1 MGHRA and CDR2 YSYEKL. The CDR3 has 14 residues.

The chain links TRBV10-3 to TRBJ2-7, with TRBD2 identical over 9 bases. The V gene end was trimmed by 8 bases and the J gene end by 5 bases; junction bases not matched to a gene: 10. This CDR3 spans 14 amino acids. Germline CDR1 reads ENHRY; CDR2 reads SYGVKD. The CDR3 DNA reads TGTGCCATCGGTTTCGGCGGGAGGGCCGACGAGCAGTACTTC. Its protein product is CAIGFGGRADEQYF.

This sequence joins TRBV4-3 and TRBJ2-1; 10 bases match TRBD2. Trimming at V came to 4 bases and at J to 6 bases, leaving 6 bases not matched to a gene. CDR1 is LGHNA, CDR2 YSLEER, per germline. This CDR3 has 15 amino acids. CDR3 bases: TGCGCCAGCAGCCTCCGACTAGCGGGCTTCAATGAGCAGTTCTTC. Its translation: CASSLRLAGFNEQFF.

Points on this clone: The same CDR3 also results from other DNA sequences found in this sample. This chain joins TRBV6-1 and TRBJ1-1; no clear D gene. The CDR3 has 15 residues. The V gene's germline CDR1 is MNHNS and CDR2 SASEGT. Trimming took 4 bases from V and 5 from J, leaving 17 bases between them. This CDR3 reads CASSGTARVNTEAFF. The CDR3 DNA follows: TGTGCCAGCAGTGGTACCGCGCGGGTAAATACTGAAGCTTTCTTT.

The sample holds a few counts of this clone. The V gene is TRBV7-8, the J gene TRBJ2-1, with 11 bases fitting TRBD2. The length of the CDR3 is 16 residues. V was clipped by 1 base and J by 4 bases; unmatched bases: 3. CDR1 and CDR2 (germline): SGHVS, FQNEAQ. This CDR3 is CASSLDLAGGYNEQFF. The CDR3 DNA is TGTGCCAGCAGCTTAGACCTAGCGGGGGGTTACAATGAGCAGTTCTTC.